Following are 22 T cell receptor beta chains from one sample sequenced in a study of cytomegalovirus exposure and HLA in healthy donors. Data came from immunoSEQ multiplex PCR; TCRdb stores just in-frame clones and leaves some out. Of 300,000 to 400,000 clones listed, roughly 88% are singletons. The sample comprised PBMCs. The receptors originated from a woman aged 18-29 years in good health and CMV-seronegative.

Notes on this clone: Other nucleotide sequences from this sample produce the same CDR3. The chain employs TRBV28 and TRBJ2-7, with D possibly TRBD2 on 5 matching bases. CDR3 size: 13 residues. Germline values: CDR1 MDHEN, CDR2 SYDVKM. Trimming removed 3 bases at V and 0 bases at J, with 6 bases between. As DNA, the CDR3 is TGTGCCAGCAGTTTTGGGAGCTCCTACGAGCAGTACTTC. Its protein is CASSFGSSYEQYF.

The chain couples TRBV5-1 to TRBJ2-1; TRBD2 aligns across 9 bases. J gave up 4 bases and V 4 bases, and 6 bases lay outside the gene matches. From germline, CDR1 is SGHRS and CDR2 YFSETQ. CDR3 length: 15 residues. The CDR3 sequence: CASSRLADIYNEQFF. In DNA form, the CDR3 reads TGCGCCAGCAGCCGACTAGCGGACATTTACAATGAGCAGTTCTTC.

V gene TRBV7-9 combines with J gene TRBJ2-1; 7 positions agree with TRBD1. The V and J ends lost 5 bases and 3 bases, in that order; junction bases with no gene match: 13. This CDR3 contains 17 residues. The germline gives CDR1 SEHNR, CDR2 FQNEAQ (reference sequence). DNA for the CDR3: TGTGCCAGCAGCCGCTTGAAGGGGGCGCGGAACTACAATGAGCAGTTCTTC. As protein: CASSRLKGARNYNEQFF.

This sequence joins TRBV19 and TRBJ1-5; no reliable D call. The CDR3 is 13 amino acids. Germline CDR1 and CDR2: LNHDA and SQIVND (reference sequence). V lost 1 base, J lost 7 bases, and 8 bases lay in between. This CDR3 is CASSIGEGQPQHF. Written as DNA, the CDR3 is TGTGCCAGTAGTATAGGTGAGGGCCAGCCCCAGCATTTT.

V usage is TRBV21-1 and J usage is TRBJ1-2; no check of the table's D call, TRBD1, against the DNA was made. TRBV21-1 is reported as a pseudogene. There are 10 residues in the CDR3. DNA for the CDR3: TGTGCCAGCACCCCAGGTGGCTACACCTTC. This encodes CASTPGGYTF.

V is TRBV19 and J is TRBJ2-3; a weak D match, TRBD1 (6 bases). CDR3 size: 14 residues. The germline V gene encodes CDR1 LNHDA and CDR2 SQIVND (reference sequence). V shed 5 bases and J shed 3 bases, with 12 bases lying between them. The CDR3 sequence: CASSPRRGTDTQYF. CDR3 sequence (DNA): TGTGCCAGTAGTCCGAGAAGGGGGACAGATACGCAGTATTTT.

V gene TRBV9 combines with J gene TRBJ2-7, with 11 bases identical to TRBD2. The V segment lost 3 bases and the J segment 3 bases; nucleotides outside the gene matches: 5. Germline V gene data show CDR1 as SGDLS and CDR2 as YYNGEE. The CDR3 sequence is 15 residues long. CDR3 coding DNA: TGTGCCAGCAGCGCCGATAGCGGGAGGGGCTACGAGCAGTACTTC. Its protein product is CASSADSGRGYEQYF.

The sample holds a few counts of this clone. The chain employs TRBV7-8 and TRBJ1-6; 10 nucleotides align to TRBD1. V gave up 0 bases and J gave up 8 bases; unmatched junction bases: 4. The CDR3 consists of 16 residues. In germline, CDR1 is SGHVS, CDR2 FQNEAQ. The CDR3, as DNA: TGTGCCAGCAGCTTAGCTCAGGGACAGGGGTATTCACCCCTCCACTTT. It codes for CASSLAQGQGYSPLHF.

This clone has only one observation. The V and J genes are TRBV28 and TRBJ1-2; TRBD1 matches at 9 bases. Germline V gene lookup returns CDR1 MDHEN and CDR2 SYDVKM. Trimming cost V 10 bases and J 6 bases; bases outside gene matches: 15. This CDR3 is built from 15 residues. The CDR3 loop reads CAITKNRGRNNGYTF. CDR3 nucleotide sequence: TGTGCCATCACAAAGAACAGGGGGCGGAATAATGGCTACACCTTC.

The chain uses TRBV9 and TRBJ2-5, with 10 bases aligning to TRBD2. Germline lookup yields CDR1 SGDLS and CDR2 YYNGEE. J was trimmed by 7 bases and V by 2 bases; bases with no gene match: 8. The CDR3 consists of 15 residues. CDR3 in DNA: TGTGCCAGCAGCGTTCAGCGGGGGGGTTGGGGGACCCAGTACTTC. Its translation is CASSVQRGGWGTQYF.

The V and J genes are TRBV9 and TRBJ2-2; 7 bases match TRBD2. This CDR3 contains 16 residues. CDR1 and CDR2 (germline): SGDLS, YYNGEE. V lost 0 bases and J lost 0; bases outside the gene matches: 2. CDR3 region: CASSVALAANTGELFF. CDR3 nucleotides: TGTGCCAGCAGCGTAGCGCTAGCGGCGAACACCGGGGAGCTGTTTTTT.

J is TRBJ1-2 and V is TRBV6-4, with 7 positions matching TRBD1. CDR1 is MRHNA and CDR2 is SNTAGT in the germline V gene. The CDR3 extends over 14 amino acids. J gave up 6 bases and V 6 bases, and 10 bases lay outside the gene matches. The CDR3 DNA reads as TGTGCCAGCAGAACCCCCGACAGGGTGCATGGCTACACCTTC. Translated, it gives CASRTPDRVHGYTF.

This sequence joins TRBV7-8 and TRBJ2-3; D uncertain. With 6 bases removed from V and 7 bases from J, the gap between germline ends came to 11 bases. The CDR3 has 12 residues. Germline CDR1 is SGHVS and CDR2 is FQNEAQ. CDR3 loop: CASRPNIHTQYF. CDR3 coding DNA: TGTGCCAGCAGGCCAAACATACATACGCAGTATTTT.

The rearrangement uses TRBV6-5 and TRBJ2-2, with a possible D match to TRBD2 (6 bases). Between the trimmed V and J ends, which lost 5 bases and 8 bases, there was a span of 9 bases. There are 12 residues in the CDR3. Per germline, CDR1 MNHEY and CDR2 SVGAGI. DNA of the CDR3: TGTGCCAGCAGTCTTGGACTAGGGGAGCTGTTTTTT. Encoded protein: CASSLGLGELFF.

The V gene is TRBV6-1, the J gene TRBJ2-3, with 10 bases matching TRBD2. The V gene's germline CDR1 is MNHNS and CDR2 SASEGT. V was clipped by 7 bases and J by 1 base; unmatched bases: 5. The length of the CDR3 is 15 residues. In DNA, the CDR3 is TGTGCCAGCACGGGAAGCGGGGGGGGCACAGATACGCAGTATTTT. Residues: CASTGSGGGTDTQYF.

The chain joins TRBV7-6 to TRBJ2-1; maybe TRBD2 (5 bases). Germline V gene data show CDR1 as SGHVS and CDR2 as FNYEAQ. Trimming shortened V by 1 base and J by 5 bases, and 15 bases separated the two germline ends. The length of the CDR3 is 16 residues. CDR3 sequence: CASSLVLTGMNNEQFF. CDR3 coding DNA: TGTGCCAGCAGCTTAGTTCTGACGGGAATGAACAATGAGCAGTTCTTC.

This sequence joins TRBV19 and TRBJ1-3; possible D gene TRBD1, 5 bases. V was cut by 3 bases and J by 3 bases, with 9 bases left in between. Germline V gene lookup returns CDR1 LNHDA and CDR2 SQIVND (reference sequence). The CDR3 consists of 14 residues. CDR3 sequence: CASSMMTVGNTIYF. The CDR3 nucleotides read TGTGCCAGTAGTATGATGACAGTTGGAAACACCATATATTTT. The full variable domain, in which reference TRBV19 and TRBJ1-3 provide the parts outside the CDR3, is DGGITQSPKYLFRKEGQNVTLSCEQNLNHDAMYWYRQDPGQGLRLIYYSQIVNDFQKGDIAEGYSVSREKKESFPLTVTSAQKNPTAFYLCASSMMTVGNTIYFGEGSWLTVV.

The rearrangement links TRBV2 to TRBJ1-1; no firm D call. Germline CDR1 SNHLY, CDR2 FYNNEI. V gave up 3 bases and J gave up 7 bases, with 9 bases separating them. This CDR3 is built from 12 residues. In DNA, the CDR3 is TGTGCCAGCAGTGATTTACGGGATGAAGCTTTCTTT. Translation gives CASSDLRDEAFF.

The chain carries TRBV10-3 and TRBJ2-1; TRBD1 matches 7 bases. The CDR3 sequence is 13 residues long. The V segment lost 7 bases and the J segment 5 bases; nucleotides outside the gene matches: 5. Looked up from germline, CDR1 is ENHRY and CDR2 is SYGVKD. The CDR3 is CAITTGPNNEQFF. DNA of the CDR3: TGTGCCATCACGACAGGGCCTAACAATGAGCAGTTCTTC.

This clone came up once. The chain links TRBV4-1 to TRBJ2-1; maybe TRBD2 (6 bases). V dropped 4 bases and J dropped 3 bases, with 19 bases sitting between them. The CDR3 consists of 17 residues. The germline V gene encodes CDR1 MGHRA and CDR2 YSYEKL. CDR3 sequence (DNA): TGCGCCAGCAGCCGAGCTCCCCGTGCGGGAAGCTACAATGAGCAGTTCTTC. This codes for CASSRAPRAGSYNEQFF.

The rearrangement uses TRBV2 and TRBJ1-6; no clear D gene. The CDR3 is 17 amino acids. Deletions cut 2 bases from V and 0 bases from J, with 11 bases between. Per the germline V gene, CDR1 is SNHLY and CDR2 is FYNNEI. CDR3 nucleotides: TGTGCCAGCAGTGAATTGGGGAGGAGCTCCTATAATTCACCCCTCCACTTT. Encoded protein: CASSELGRSSYNSPLHF. The variable domain in full, with the rest retrieved from reference TRBV2 and TRBJ1-6, is EPEVTQTPSHQVTQMGQEVILRCVPISNHLYFYWYRQILGQKVEFLVSFYNNEISEKSEIFDDQFSVERPDGSNFTLKIRSTKLEDSAMYFCASSELGRSSYNSPLHFGNGTRLTVT.

This clone has just a few counts. The V and J genes are TRBV18 and TRBJ2-5; 7 bases are a match to TRBD1. The CDR3 loop spans 15 amino acids. The J segment lost 3 bases and the V segment lost 3 bases, leaving 7 bases of the junction unmatched. Looked up from germline, CDR1 is KGHSH and CDR2 is LQKENI. The CDR3 loop reads CASSPRQGREETQYF. The CDR3 nucleotides read TGTGCCAGCTCACCGAGACAGGGACGGGAAGAGACCCAGTACTTC.